The 22 T cell receptor beta chains presented below share a single source sample, sequenced in a study of T cell changes during pregnancy in multiple sclerosis. Assay: immunoSEQ multiplex PCR; the TCRdb copy retains only in-frame clones and omits some. In the table there are tens of thousands of clones, roughly 90% of which are singletons. Sequenced material: peripheral blood, taken after pregnancy. Receptor source: a female donor in good health, enrolled as a control in a pregnancy study.

This clone was picked up one time. The rearrangement joins TRBV9 to TRBJ2-1, with 16 positions matching TRBD2. V lost 9 bases and J lost 8; bases outside the gene matches: 2. Germline V gene sequence: CDR1 SGDLS, CDR2 YYNGEE. The CDR3 runs 13 residues. The CDR3 is CANGTSGGDEQFF. The DNA for the CDR3 is TGTGCCAACGGGACTAGCGGGGGGGATGAGCAGTTCTTC.

V is TRBV5-1 and J is TRBJ2-5; 8 nucleotides match TRBD1. Losses at the gene ends were 2 bases for V and 4 bases for J; bases not matched to a gene: 1. CDR3 length: 13 amino acids. Germline lookup yields CDR1 SGHRS and CDR2 YFSETQ. DNA for the CDR3: TGCGCCAGCAGCTTTGGACAGGGAGAGACCCAGTACTTC. This sequence encodes CASSFGQGETQYF.

Only one count was recorded for this clone. The genes are TRBV9 and TRBJ1-1; TRBD1 is a possible D gene (6 bases). V shed 0 bases and J shed 12 bases, with 12 bases lying between them. CDR3 length: 12 amino acids. In germline, CDR1 is SGDLS, CDR2 YYNGEE. In nucleotides, the CDR3 is TGTGCCAGCAGCGTAGGGCCAGGGGAATCTTTCTTT. Translated, it gives CASSVGPGESFF.

This clone showed up just a few times. The V call is TRBV7-8, the J call TRBJ1-1; TRBD1 agrees at 7 bases. The CDR3 totals 13 residues. The J segment lost 4 bases and the V segment lost 6 bases, leaving 5 bases of the junction unmatched. The germline CDR1 and CDR2 sequences are SGHVS and FQNEAQ. The CDR3 loop reads CASRLQGLTEAFF. DNA for the CDR3: TGTGCCAGCAGGCTACAGGGGCTCACTGAAGCTTTCTTT.

The V and J genes are TRBV7-2 and TRBJ1-3; 7 bases are shared with TRBD1. The CDR3 extends over 15 amino acids. Germline CDR1 reads SGHTA; CDR2 reads FQGNSA. After removal of 2 bases from V and 1 base from J, the junction contained 2 bases not matched to a gene. CDR3 coding DNA: TGTGCCAGCAGCTTACTACAGGGGTCTGGAAACACCATATATTTT. Translating gives CASSLLQGSGNTIYF. Drawing the rest from reference TRBV7-2 and TRBJ1-3, the complete variable domain is GAGVSQSPSNKVTEKGKDVELRCDPISGHTALYWYRQSLGQGLEFLIYFQGNSAPDKSGLPSDRFSAERTGGSVSTLTIQRTQQEDSAVYLCASSLLQGSGNTIYFGEGSWLTVV.

V usage is TRBV7-8 and J usage is TRBJ1-1; no firm D call. Germline V gene lookup returns CDR1 SGHVS and CDR2 FQNEAQ. V was cut by 10 bases and J by 1 base, with 13 bases left in between. This CDR3 spans 13 amino acids. This CDR3 is CAISREPNTEAFF. CDR3 in DNA: TGTGCCATCTCGAGGGAGCCGAACACTGAAGCTTTCTTT.

V usage is TRBV5-4 and J usage is TRBJ2-2, with D perhaps TRBD2 (6 bases). Germline V gene sequence: CDR1 SGHNT, CDR2 YYREEE (reference sequence). Trimming left V 4 bases short and J 3 bases short, with 13 bases between. The CDR3 length is 15 residues. CDR3 amino acids: CASSLGTHDTGELFF. CDR3 coding DNA: TGTGCCAGCAGCCTCGGGACTCACGACACCGGGGAGCTGTTTTTT. Looking up the rest from reference TRBV5-4 and TRBJ2-2 gives the full variable domain: ETGVTQSPTHLIKTRGQQVTLRCSSQSGHNTVSWYQQALGQGPQFIFQYYREEENGRGNFPPRFSGLQFPNYSSELNVNALELDDSALYLCASSLGTHDTGELFFGEGSRLTVL.

The chain employs TRBV30 and TRBJ2-7, with 7 bases lining up with TRBD1. Germline-derived CDR1 and CDR2 are GTSNPN and SVGIG (reference sequence). The CDR3 contains 12 residues. The trim removed 5 bases at V and 5 bases at J, leaving 6 bases unmatched. This CDR3 is CAWGDSRHEQYF. The CDR3, as DNA: TGTGCCTGGGGGGACAGCCGCCACGAGCAGTACTTC.

The count of this clone is one. This sequence joins TRBV13 and TRBJ1-4; no reliable D call. Trimming left V 5 bases short and J 4 bases short, with 14 bases between. CDR3 length: 15 amino acids. Germline CDR1 PRHDT, CDR2 FYEKMQ (reference sequence). This CDR3 is CASSAGRTINEKLFF. The CDR3 DNA reads TGTGCCAGCAGCGCGGGCCGAACGATTAATGAAAAACTGTTTTTT.

V usage is TRBV5-1 and J usage is TRBJ2-7; 7 bases agree with TRBD1. Germline V gene data show CDR1 as SGHRS and CDR2 as YFSETQ. The trim removed 0 bases at V and 1 base at J, leaving 1 base unmatched. The CDR3 has 14 amino acids. The CDR3 DNA reads as TGCGCCAGCAGCTTGGGACAGGGTTCCTACGAGCAGTACTTC. Protein product: CASSLGQGSYEQYF.

The chain employs TRBV2 and TRBJ2-5; 7 nucleotides align to TRBD1. The CDR3 runs to 17 residues. V was clipped by 6 bases and J by 1 base; unmatched bases: 14. The germline V gene encodes CDR1 SNHLY and CDR2 FYNNEI. CDR3 protein: CASRQRPVGTVQETQYF. The CDR3 DNA sequence: TGTGCCAGCAGACAGAGGCCTGTTGGGACAGTCCAAGAGACCCAGTACTTC.

The rearrangement links TRBV19 to TRBJ2-1; 11 bases are a match to TRBD2. Germline CDR1 is LNHDA and CDR2 is SQIVND (reference sequence). With V trimmed by 2 bases and J by 0 bases, 6 bases remained unmatched. The CDR3 consists of 18 residues. CDR3 sequence (DNA): TGTGCCAGTAGTATACGGCTAGCGGGAGGCCTCTCCTACAATGAGCAGTTCTTC. It specifies CASSIRLAGGLSYNEQFF.

The sample holds one count of this clone. The rearrangement uses TRBV6-1 and TRBJ2-7; TRBD2 is a possible D gene (5 bases). V shed 3 bases and J shed 3 bases, with 9 bases lying between them. CDR1 and CDR2 from the germline V gene are MNHNS and SASEGT. The CDR3 consists of 13 residues. The CDR3: CASSEGVDYEQYF. The CDR3 DNA follows: TGTGCCAGCAGTGAGGGAGTAGACTACGAGCAGTACTTC.

The chain couples TRBV2 to TRBJ1-5, with 12 bases matching TRBD1. The germline CDR1 and CDR2 sequences are SNHLY and FYNNEI. The CDR3 runs to 16 residues. Trimming cost V 4 bases and J 6 bases; bases outside gene matches: 7. This chain's CDR3 is CASSGGTGGFGQPQHF. For the CDR3, the DNA is TGTGCCAGCAGTGGGGGGACAGGGGGCTTCGGTCAGCCCCAGCATTTT.

This clone was counted a few times. The chain joins TRBV28 to TRBJ1-1; 7 bases are a match to TRBD1. This CDR3 has 14 residues. Germline assignment: CDR1 MDHEN and CDR2 SYDVKM. The junction had 7 bases not matched to a gene; V was cut back by 4 bases and J by 5 bases. The CDR3 is CASSSRTGDTEAFF. The CDR3 nucleotides are TGTGCCAGCAGTTCCAGAACAGGGGATACTGAAGCTTTCTTT.

This rearrangement joins TRBV4-1 to TRBJ2-7; perhaps TRBD2 as D (6 bases). The germline V gene encodes CDR1 MGHRA and CDR2 YSYEKL. V was pared by 0 bases and J by 5 bases, with 8 bases between. This CDR3 region has 13 residues. CDR3 protein: CASSQDAGHEQYF. The CDR3 coding sequence is TGCGCCAGCAGCCAAGATGCGGGGCACGAGCAGTACTTC.

This chain connects TRBV19 to TRBJ1-2; maybe TRBD1 (5 bases). The germline V gene encodes CDR1 LNHDA and CDR2 SQIVND (reference sequence). The length of the CDR3 is 15 residues. The V end lost 0 bases, the J end lost 5 bases, and 13 bases lay between the germline ends. The CDR3: CASSIEGTGLYGYTF. The CDR3 DNA follows: TGTGCCAGTAGTATAGAGGGGACGGGACTATATGGCTACACCTTC.

The chain carries TRBV27 and TRBJ2-3; the match to TRBD2 covers 7 bases. Unmatched junction bases numbered 6, after V lost 1 base and J lost 2 bases. Germline CDR1 MNHEY, CDR2 SMNVEV (reference sequence). The CDR3 has 16 residues. The CDR3 loop is CASSLWAGEITDTQYF. Written as DNA, the CDR3 is TGTGCCAGCAGTTTATGGGCGGGGGAGATCACAGATACGCAGTATTTT.

The gene calls are TRBV5-5 and TRBJ2-7, with D possibly matching TRBD2 (6 bases). Germline CDR1 is SGHKS and CDR2 is YYEKEE (reference sequence). Trimming shortened V by 5 bases and J by 3 bases, and 18 bases separated the two germline ends. The CDR3 runs to 15 residues. The CDR3 DNA sequence: TGTGCCAGCAGATTAGAGGGACTCGCACTCTACGAGCAGTACTTC. Translating it yields CASRLEGLALYEQYF. Using reference TRBV5-5 and TRBJ2-7 for the parts outside the CDR3, the full variable domain is DAGVTQSPTHLIKTRGQQVTLRCSPISGHKSVSWYQQVLGQGPQFIFQYYEKEERGRGNFPDRFSARQFPNYSSELNVNALLLGDSALYLCASRLEGLALYEQYFGPGTRLTVT.

The rearrangement uses TRBV5-4 and TRBJ2-2; 7 bases align to TRBD1. The CDR3 consists of 15 residues. Germline assignment: CDR1 SGHNT and CDR2 YYREEE (reference sequence). J lost 4 bases, V lost 4 bases, and 7 bases had no gene match. This CDR3 is CASSRTGASTGELFF. The CDR3, as DNA: TGTGCCAGCAGCAGAACAGGGGCCTCCACCGGGGAGCTGTTTTTT.

The rearrangement joins TRBV7-6 to TRBJ2-1, with 11 bases identical to TRBD2. Unmatched junction bases numbered 8, after V lost 4 bases and J lost 0 bases. The CDR3 spans 18 residues. Germline loops: CDR1 SGHVS, CDR2 FNYEAQ. The CDR3 coding sequence is TGTGCCAGCAGCTCGCTAGGACTAGCGGGCCACTCCTACAATGAGCAGTTCTTC. The encoded protein is CASSSLGLAGHSYNEQFF.

The chain carries TRBV5-5 and TRBJ1-2; no clear D gene. This CDR3 has 14 residues. Germline V gene sequence: CDR1 SGHKS, CDR2 YYEKEE (reference sequence). Between the trimmed V and J ends, which lost 1 base and 0 bases, there was a span of 7 bases. The CDR3 DNA sequence: TGTGCCAGCAGCTTGACAGTCCCTAACTATGGCTACACCTTC. This translates into CASSLTVPNYGYTF.